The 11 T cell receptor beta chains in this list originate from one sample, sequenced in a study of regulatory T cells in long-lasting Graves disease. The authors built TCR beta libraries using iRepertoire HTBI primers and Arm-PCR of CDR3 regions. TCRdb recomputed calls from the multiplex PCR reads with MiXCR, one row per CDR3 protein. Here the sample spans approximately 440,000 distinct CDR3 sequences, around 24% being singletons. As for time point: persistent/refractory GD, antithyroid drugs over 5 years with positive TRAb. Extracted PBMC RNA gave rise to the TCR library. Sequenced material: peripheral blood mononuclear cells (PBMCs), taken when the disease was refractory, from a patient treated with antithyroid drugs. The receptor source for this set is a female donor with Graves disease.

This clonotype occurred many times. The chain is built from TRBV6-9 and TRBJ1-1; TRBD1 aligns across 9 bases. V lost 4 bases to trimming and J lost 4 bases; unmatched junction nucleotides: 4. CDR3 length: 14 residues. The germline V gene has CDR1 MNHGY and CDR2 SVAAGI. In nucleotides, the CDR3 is TGTGCCAGCAGTTTACAGGGGGCGAGCACTGAAGCTTTCTTT. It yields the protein CASSLQGASTEAFF.

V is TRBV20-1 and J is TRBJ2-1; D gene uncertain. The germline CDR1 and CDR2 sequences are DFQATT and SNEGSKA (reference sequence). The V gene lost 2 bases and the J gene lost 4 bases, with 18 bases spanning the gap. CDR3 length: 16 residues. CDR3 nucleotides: TGCAGTGCTAGATCGTTGACCTGGCTCGATTACAATGAGCAGTTCTTC. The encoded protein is CSARSLTWLDYNEQFF.

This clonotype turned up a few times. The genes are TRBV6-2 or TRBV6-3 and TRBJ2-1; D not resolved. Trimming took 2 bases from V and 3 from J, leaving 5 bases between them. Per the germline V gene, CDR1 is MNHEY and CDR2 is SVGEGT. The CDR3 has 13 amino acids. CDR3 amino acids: CASSYGYYNEQFF. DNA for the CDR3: TGTGCCAGCAGTTACGGCTACTACAATGAGCAGTTCTTC.

In nucleotides, the CDR3 is TGTGCCAGCAGTCACAGACAGGGAATGGCCGGGGAGCTGTTTTTT. This gives the protein CASSHRQGMAGELFF. This chain uses TRBV12-3 or TRBV12-4 with TRBJ2-2, with 7 bases matching TRBD1. With V trimmed by 5 bases and J by 6 bases, 9 bases remained unmatched. The CDR3 length is 15 residues.

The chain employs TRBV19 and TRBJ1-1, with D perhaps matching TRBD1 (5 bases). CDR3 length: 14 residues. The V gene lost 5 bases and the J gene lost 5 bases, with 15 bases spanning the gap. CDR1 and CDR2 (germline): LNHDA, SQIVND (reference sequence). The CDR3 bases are TGTGCCAGTAGTTTGGCTGCAGACAGTACTGAAGCTTTCTTT. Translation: CASSLAADSTEAFF. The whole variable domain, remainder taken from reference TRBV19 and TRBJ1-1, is DGGITQSPKYLFRKEGQNVTLSCEQNLNHDAMYWYRQDPGQGLRLIYYSQIVNDFQKGDIAEGYSVSREKKESFPLTVTSAQKNPTAFYLCASSLAADSTEAFFGQGTRLTVV.

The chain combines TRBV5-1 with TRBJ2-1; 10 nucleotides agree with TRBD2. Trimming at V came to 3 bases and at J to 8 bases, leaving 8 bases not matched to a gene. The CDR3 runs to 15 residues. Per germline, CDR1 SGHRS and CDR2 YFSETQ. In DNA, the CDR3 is TGCGCCAGCAGCTACTTAGCGGGAGGTGAATATGAGCAGTTCTTC. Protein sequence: CASSYLAGGEYEQFF.

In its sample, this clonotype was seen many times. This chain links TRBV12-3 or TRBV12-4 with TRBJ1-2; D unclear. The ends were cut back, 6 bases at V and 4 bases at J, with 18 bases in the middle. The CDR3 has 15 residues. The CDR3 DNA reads TGTGCCAGCAGAGACCCAGGACGGCTCGCCTATGGCTACACCTTC. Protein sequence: CASRDPGRLAYGYTF.

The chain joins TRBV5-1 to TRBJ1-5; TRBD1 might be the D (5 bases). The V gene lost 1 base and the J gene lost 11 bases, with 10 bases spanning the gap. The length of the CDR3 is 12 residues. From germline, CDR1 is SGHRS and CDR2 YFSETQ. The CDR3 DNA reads TGCGCCAGCAGCTTGATCGCAGGGACCCAGCATTTT. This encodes CASSLIAGTQHF.

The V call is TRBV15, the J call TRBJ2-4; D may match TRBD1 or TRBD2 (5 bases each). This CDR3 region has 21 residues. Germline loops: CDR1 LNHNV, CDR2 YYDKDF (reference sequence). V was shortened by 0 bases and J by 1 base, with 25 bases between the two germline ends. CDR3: CATSRDIGTRSRPWAKNIQYF. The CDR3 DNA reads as TGTGCCACCAGCAGAGATATTGGGACCCGCTCCCGCCCCTGGGCCAAAAACATTCAGTACTTC.

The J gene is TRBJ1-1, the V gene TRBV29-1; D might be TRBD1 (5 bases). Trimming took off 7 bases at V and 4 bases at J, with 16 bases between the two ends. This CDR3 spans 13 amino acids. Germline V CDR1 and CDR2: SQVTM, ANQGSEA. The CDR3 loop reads CSASQEEGTEAFF. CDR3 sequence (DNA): TGCAGCGCCTCACAGGAGGAAGGCACTGAAGCTTTCTTT.

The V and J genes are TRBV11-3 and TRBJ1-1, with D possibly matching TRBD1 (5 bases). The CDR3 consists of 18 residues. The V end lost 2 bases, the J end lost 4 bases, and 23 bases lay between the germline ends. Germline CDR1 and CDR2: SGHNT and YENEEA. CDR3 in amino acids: CASSLMGRGRVKCTEAFF. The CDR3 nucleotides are TGTGCCAGCAGCTTAATGGGGCGAGGTCGGGTTAAGTGCACTGAAGCTTTCTTT.